This TCR beta chain was sequenced for a study of OX40 agonist ivuxolimab in advanced cancers. Measured with immunoSEQ multiplex PCR; TCRdb has only the in-frame clones, and not every one. This sample has 30,000 to 45,000 clones, with around 80% found just once. The CDR3 is 15 residues long. Germline values: CDR1 SEHNR, CDR2 FQNEAQ (reference sequence). Trimming cost V 3 bases and J 1 base, with 10 bases left between them. This rearrangement joins TRBV7-9 to TRBJ1-3, with D hard to call. The sample consisted of CD4+ or CD8+ T cells sorted from blood, taken in a trial of the OX40 agonist ivuxolimab. The clonotype was recovered from an adult with an advanced solid tumor such as melanoma, head and neck, liver or kidney cancer. CDR3 amino acids: CASSFIGHSGNTIYF. Here the CDR3 DNA reads TGTGCCAGCAGCTTTATTGGCCATTCTGGAAACACCATATATTTT.